The 10 T cell receptor beta chains presented below share a single source sample, sequenced in a study of blood T cell repertoires in COVID-19. Here immunoSEQ multiplex PCR was the method, and the copy in TCRdb shows in-frame clones only, minus some. The table includes 100,000 or so clones, 87% detected once. Sequencing was performed on peripheral blood. The receptors shown here come from a woman between 50 and 59 years old with COVID-19, enrolled during active disease.

This chain joins TRBV5-1 and TRBJ2-5, with D perhaps TRBD1 (6 bases). CDR1 is SGHRS, CDR2 YFSETQ, per germline. This CDR3 comprises 14 residues. V was cut by 4 bases and J by 1 base, with 11 bases left in between. The CDR3 nucleotides are TGCGCCAGCAGCCTAGGACAGACCCAAGAGACCCAGTACTTC. As protein: CASSLGQTQETQYF.

The J gene is TRBJ2-6, the V gene TRBV11-3, with a possible D match to TRBD1 (6 bases). V was pared by 6 bases and J by 4 bases, with 13 bases between. This CDR3 is 15 amino acids long. Germline V gene lookup returns CDR1 SGHNT and CDR2 YENEEA. The CDR3 spells CASSQTGSGANVLTF. CDR3 DNA sequence: TGTGCCAGCAGTCAAACAGGGAGCGGGGCCAACGTCCTGACTTTC.

V gene TRBV19 combines with J gene TRBJ1-5; D gene ambiguous. CDR3 length: 13 residues. V lost 7 bases to trimming and J lost 0 bases, with 7 bases between them. The germline CDR1 and CDR2 sequences are LNHDA and SQIVND (reference sequence). CDR3 sequence (DNA): TGTGCCAGTAACCAGAATAGCAATCAGCCCCAGCATTTT. Protein product: CASNQNSNQPQHF.

J is TRBJ1-2 and V is TRBV3-1 (or the pseudogene TRBV3-2); D is undetermined. CDR1 is LGHDT, CDR2 YNNKEL, per germline (reference sequence). This CDR3 contains 12 residues. V was clipped by 4 bases and J by 6 bases, with 9 bases between them. The chain's CDR3 is CASSRTADGYTF. The CDR3 coding sequence is TGTGCCAGCAGCCGAACAGCAGATGGCTACACCTTC.

The chain has TRBV5-1 and TRBJ2-1; D unclear. Looked up from germline, CDR1 is SGHRS and CDR2 is YFSETQ. V was trimmed by 4 bases and J by 1 base, leaving 6 bases between them. The CDR3 is 13 amino acids. The CDR3 nucleotides are TGCGCCAGCAGCACGGTGTCCTACAATGAGCAGTTCTTC. Translated: CASSTVSYNEQFF.

V and J are TRBV14 and TRBJ2-7; D not certain. CDR3 length: 13 amino acids. Germline loops: CDR1 SGHDN, CDR2 FVKESK. Trimming left V 1 base short and J 3 bases short, with 7 bases between. The CDR3 DNA reads TGTGCCAGCAGCCAAGTCAACGGCTACGAGCAGTACTTC. This encodes CASSQVNGYEQYF.

The rearrangement links TRBV27 to TRBJ2-1; no reliable D call. The CDR3 is made up of 15 amino acids. CDR1 and CDR2 from the germline V gene are MNHEY and SMNVEV (reference sequence). V lost 3 bases and J 5 bases, leaving 14 bases between the germline ends. The CDR3 spells CASSFGPRSHNEQFF. The CDR3 bases are TGTGCCAGCAGTTTCGGTCCCCGTAGCCACAATGAGCAGTTCTTC.

This rearrangement joins TRBV30 to TRBJ2-2, with 10 bases fitting TRBD2. The CDR3 spans 15 residues. CDR1 and CDR2 from the germline V gene are GTSNPN and SVGIG (reference sequence). After removal of 4 bases from V and 6 bases from J, the junction contained 8 bases not matched to a gene. The CDR3 is CAWNPSGGAAGELFF. CDR3 nucleotide sequence: TGTGCCTGGAATCCAAGCGGGGGGGCTGCCGGGGAGCTGTTTTTT.

The chain recombines TRBV3-1 (or the pseudogene TRBV3-2) with TRBJ1-3; no reliable D call. The germline CDR1 and CDR2 sequences are LGHDT and YNNKEL (reference sequence). There are 14 residues in the CDR3. V dropped 1 base and J dropped 3 bases, with 7 bases sitting between them. In nucleotides, the CDR3 is TGTGCCAGCAGCCAAGGGGAGGTTGGAAACACCATATATTTT. This codes for CASSQGEVGNTIYF.

There are a few counts of this clone. The rearrangement joins TRBV3-1 (or the pseudogene TRBV3-2) to TRBJ2-5; D is perhaps TRBD2 (7 bases). CDR1 and CDR2 from the germline V gene are LGHDT and YNNKEL (reference sequence). The CDR3 is 13 amino acids. CDR3 region: CASVGGPGETQYF. CDR3 nucleotide sequence: TGTGCATCGGTCGGGGGGCCCGGAGAGACCCAGTACTTC.